The present T cell receptor beta chain was sequenced within a study of glioma-infiltrating T cells. Amplification of TCR alpha and beta CDR3 regions from RNA used iRepertoire nested multiplex PCR. Using its own MiXCR run on the multiplex PCR reads, TCRdb lists one record per CDR3 protein. The sample yields 100,000 to 150,000 distinct CDR3 sequences, around 25% seen once. The V end was cut by 6 bases, the J end by 6 bases, with 20 bases between. The CDR3 consists of 15 residues. CDR1 is SEHNR and CDR2 is FQNEAQ in the germline V gene (reference sequence). Study conclusions and caveats: Non-neoplastic patients had below-expected tissue-blood divergence, while all gliomas exceeded expectation.

Comment on this clonotype: As yet, its antigen is unknown.

The receptor comes from a human donor with low-grade glioma or glioblastoma, undergoing nonglioma brain surgery, or in good health (not recorded which). Sequenced input: glioma tissue, nonneoplastic brain tissue, or PBMCs (not recorded which). This chain connects TRBV7-9 to TRBJ1-1; D is unresolved. The CDR3 spells CASSLYRATVSEAFF. The CDR3 DNA sequence: TGTGCCAGCAGTTTATACCGGGCCACGGTTTCTGAAGCTTTCTTT.